The T cell receptor beta chain described here comes from a study of naive and memory T cell subsets. Study outcomes and limitations: In CD4 and CD8 cells, diversity dropped from naive through EMRA.

Both TRBC1 and TRBC2 were covered by a beta constant-region primer of two equimolar oligonucleotides. Nested alpha and beta constant-region primers with the SP2 primer drove four PCR rounds on ligated cDNA. TCRdb re-analysed the UMI-ligation and nested PCR reads in MiXCR, keeping a single row per CDR3 protein. The table lists 7,000 to 9,000 distinct CDR3 sequences, 25% to 35% of them singletons. In its sample, this clonotype was seen many times. Its target is unknown. CDR1 LGHNA and CDR2 YNFKEQ come from the germline V gene. The V end was cut by 0 bases, the J end by 6 bases, with 0 bases between. The CDR3 loop spans 11 amino acids.

The rearrangement links TRBV4-2 to TRBJ2-1, with D hard to call. The sample was CD8+ TEMRA cells from blood. Subset here: effector memory re-expressing CD45RA, CD45RA+ CD27-. This clonotype originated in a human donor in good health. This CDR3 is CASSQDNEQFF. The DNA for the CDR3 is TGTGCCAGCAGCCAAGACAATGAGCAGTTCTTC.